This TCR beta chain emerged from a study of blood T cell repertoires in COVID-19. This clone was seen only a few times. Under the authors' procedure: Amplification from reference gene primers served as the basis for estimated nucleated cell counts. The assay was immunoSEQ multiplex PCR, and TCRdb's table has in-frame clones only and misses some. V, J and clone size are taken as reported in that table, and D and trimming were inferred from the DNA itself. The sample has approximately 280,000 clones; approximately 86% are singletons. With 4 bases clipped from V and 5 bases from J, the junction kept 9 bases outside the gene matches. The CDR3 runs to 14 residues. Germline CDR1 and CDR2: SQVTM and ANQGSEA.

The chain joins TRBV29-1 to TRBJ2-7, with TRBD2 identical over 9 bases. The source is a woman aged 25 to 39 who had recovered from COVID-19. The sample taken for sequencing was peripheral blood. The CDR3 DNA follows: TGCAGCGTTGCGACTAGCGGAGCATATAACGAGCAGTACTTC. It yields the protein CSVATSGAYNEQYF.